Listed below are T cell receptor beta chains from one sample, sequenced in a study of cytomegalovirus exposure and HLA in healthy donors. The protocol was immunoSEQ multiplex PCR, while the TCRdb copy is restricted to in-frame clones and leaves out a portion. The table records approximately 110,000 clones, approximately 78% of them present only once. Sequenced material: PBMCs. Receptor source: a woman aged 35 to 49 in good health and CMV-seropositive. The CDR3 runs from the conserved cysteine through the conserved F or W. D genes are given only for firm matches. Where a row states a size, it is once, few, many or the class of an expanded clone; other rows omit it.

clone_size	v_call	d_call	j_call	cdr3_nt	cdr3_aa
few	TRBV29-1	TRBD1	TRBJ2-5	TGCAGCGTTGAAAAGACAGGGGTTCAAGAGACCCAGTACTTC	CSVEKTGVQETQYF
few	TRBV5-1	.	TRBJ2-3	TGCGCCAGCAGCTTGATCTCCGGAGACCACACAGATACGCAGTATTTT	CASSLISGDHTDTQYF
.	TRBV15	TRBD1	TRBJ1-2	TGTGCCACCAGCGGATCCGGGACAGGGGATCACTATGGCTACACCTTC	CATSGSGTGDHYGYTF
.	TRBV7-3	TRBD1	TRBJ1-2	TGTGCCAGCAGCTTGACCACAGGGGATGGCTACACCTTC	CASSLTTGDGYTF
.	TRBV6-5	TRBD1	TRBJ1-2	TGTGCCAGCAGCTCCGGGACAGGGGACTATGGCTACACCTTC	CASSSGTGDYGYTF
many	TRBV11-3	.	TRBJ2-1	TGTGCCAGCAGCTTAGCCGGCAGGGGCAATGAGCAGTTCTTC	CASSLAGRGNEQFF
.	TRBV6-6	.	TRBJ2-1	TGTGCCAGCAGCTCACAAACGACTTACGGAGATGAGCAGTTCTTC	CASSSQTTYGDEQFF
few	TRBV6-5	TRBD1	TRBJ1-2	TGTGCCAGCAGTCCGCCACAGGGGGCGTGGGGCTACACCTTC	CASSPPQGAWGYTF
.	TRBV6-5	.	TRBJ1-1	TGTGCCAGCAGTTACAGAGGATACACTGAAGCTTTCTTT	CASSYRGYTEAFF
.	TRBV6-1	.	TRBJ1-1	TGTGCCAGCAGTCTATATAGCGGGGGATCGGAAGCTTTCTTT	CASSLYSGGSEAFF
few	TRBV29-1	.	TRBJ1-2	TGCAGCGTTGAAGCCCAAGCTGGCTACACCTTC	CSVEAQAGYTF
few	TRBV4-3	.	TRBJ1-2	TGCGCCAGCAGCCAAGATGGCGGGGAAGAGGGTGGCTACACCTTC	CASSQDGGEEGGYTF
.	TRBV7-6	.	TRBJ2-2	TGTGCCAGCAGCTTAGTCTTGGCGGGGACGAACACCGGGGAGCTGTTTTTT	CASSLVLAGTNTGELFF
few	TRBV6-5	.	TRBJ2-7	TGTGCCAGCAGTGGACAGACGGAGCAGTACTTC	CASSGQTEQYF
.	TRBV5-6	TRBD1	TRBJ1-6	TGTGCCAGCAGCACGGACAGGGCTCCATCTTCACCCCTCCACTTT	CASSTDRAPSSPLHF
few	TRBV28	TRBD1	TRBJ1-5	TGTGCCAGCAAATCCCCGGGACAGATCAATAGCAATCAGCCCCAGCATTTT	CASKSPGQINSNQPQHF
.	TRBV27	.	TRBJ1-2	TGTGCCAGCAGTGGTAACAACCACGGCTACACCTTC	CASSGNNHGYTF
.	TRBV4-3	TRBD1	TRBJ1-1	TGCGCCAGCAGCCAAGCGGAAAGTATCGGACAGGGCACTGAAGCTTTCTTT	CASSQAESIGQGTEAFF
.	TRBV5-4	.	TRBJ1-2	TGTGCCAGCAGCTTCGGTCGGACAGCCTCTAACTATGGCTACACCTTC	CASSFGRTASNYGYTF
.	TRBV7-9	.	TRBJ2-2	TGTGCCAGCAGTCCGGGGTCGGGCACCGGGGAGCTGTTTTTT	CASSPGSGTGELFF
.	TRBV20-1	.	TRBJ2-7	TGCAGTGCTCCAGGTGCGGGAGAGCAGTACTTC	CSAPGAGEQYF
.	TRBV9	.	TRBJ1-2	TGTGCCAGCAGCGCCCCCGGGTCCCCGGGAGGGGGCTACACCTTC	CASSAPGSPGGGYTF
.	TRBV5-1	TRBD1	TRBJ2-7	TGCGCCAGCAGAAATATTCAGGGGGCGTTCGAGCAGTACTTC	CASRNIQGAFEQYF